These 5 T cell receptor beta chains originate from one sample sequenced in a study of a mutant IDH1 vaccine in newly diagnosed glioma. Antigen specificity for these receptors is unknown. Sample time point: week 35, safety follow-up. Vaccine doses each comprised 300 ug of mutant IDH1 20-mer peptide, with topical imiquimod. Profiling relied on immunoSEQ multiplex PCR, and the TCRdb table lists in-frame clones only, not all of them. This repertoire shows 50,000 to 65,000 clones, roughly nine tenths found once; its top ten account for 1.5% to 2%. This sample comprised PBMCs, obtained from a glioma patient whose treatment included an IDH1 peptide vaccine. The receptors shown here come from a man aged 35 to 55 with glioma.

This sequence joins TRBV5-5 and TRBJ2-7, with TRBD1 identical over 8 bases. V lost 4 bases to trimming and J lost 6 bases; unmatched junction nucleotides: 12. The CDR3 has 15 amino acids. Germline-derived CDR1 and CDR2 are SGHKS and YYEKEE (reference sequence). The CDR3 here is CASSPDRANAGEQYF. In DNA form, the CDR3 reads TGTGCCAGCAGCCCGGACAGGGCCAATGCGGGCGAGCAGTACTTC.

The chain uses TRBV7-8 and TRBJ2-7; D is unresolved. CDR3 length: 14 residues. The ends were cut back, 5 bases at V and 3 bases at J, with 14 bases in the middle. The germline gives CDR1 SGHVS, CDR2 FQNEAQ. The CDR3 sequence is CASSGSGSRYEQYF. CDR3 nucleotides: TGTGCCAGCAGCGGGTCCGGTAGCCGCTACGAGCAGTACTTC.

This clone showed up just once. Other DNA sequences in this sample translate to the same CDR3. This sequence joins TRBV6-4 and TRBJ1-1; the D gene is possibly TRBD1 (5 bases). V dropped 4 bases and J dropped 1 base, with 7 bases sitting between them. Germline V gene lookup returns CDR1 MRHNA and CDR2 SNTAGT. This CDR3 is 13 amino acids long. The CDR3 spells CASSAQGNTEAFF. CDR3 in DNA: TGTGCCAGCAGTGCCCAGGGGAACACTGAAGCTTTCTTT.

The chain joins TRBV7-9 to TRBJ2-2; D is possibly TRBD1 (5 bases). Germline values: CDR1 SEHNR, CDR2 FQNEAQ (reference sequence). Trimming took off 5 bases at V and 4 bases at J, with 26 bases between the two ends. The CDR3 spans 19 residues. CDR3 in DNA: TGTGCCAGCAGCCCATCTATCCTATCGGTGCTGGGGCCCACCGGGGAGCTGTTTTTT. The encoded protein is CASSPSILSVLGPTGELFF. The whole variable domain, filled in from reference TRBV7-9 and TRBJ2-2, reads DTGVSQNPRHKITKRGQNVTFRCDPISEHNRLYWYRQTLGQGPEFLTYFQNEAQLEKSRLLSDRFSAERPKGSFSTLEIQRTEQGDSAMYLCASSPSILSVLGPTGELFFGEGSRLTVL.

CDR3 sequence (DNA): TGTGCCAGCAGCCAAGAGGGAACCCTCTACGAGCAGTACTTC. Its translation: CASSQEGTLYEQYF. The chain uses TRBV4-2 and TRBJ2-7; no firm D call. The germline gives CDR1 LGHNA, CDR2 YNFKEQ. The CDR3 is 14 residues long. V lost 0 bases, J lost 3 bases, and 9 bases lay in between.